This T cell receptor (beta chain) was sequenced during a study of metastatic and nonmetastatic thyroid tumors. This clone has at least ten counts. TCRdb reanalyzed the PCR reads with MiXCR. There are 31,000 or so clones in the sample; 15% to 20% occur only once, and about 5% lies in the top ten. All patients reached thyroid surgery having received no treatment beforehand. The V gene end was trimmed by 7 bases and the J gene end by 9 bases; junction bases not matched to a gene: 15. CDR3 length: 15 amino acids. Germline CDR1 and CDR2: WSHSY and SAAADI. V is TRBV10-2 and J is TRBJ2-1; TRBD2 matches at 7 bases. Sequenced: blood. This clonotype was sampled from a female donor with papillary thyroid cancer or a benign thyroid nodule (not recorded which). Some clones in this sample may be carry-over from other donors' samples. The CDR3: CASKDSGGPAGEQFF. The CDR3 DNA reads as TGCGCCAGCAAAGACTCGGGGGGACCCGCTGGTGAGCAGTTCTTC.